Below are 32 T cell receptor beta chains sequenced from a single sample in a study of blood T cell repertoires in COVID-19. Measured with immunoSEQ multiplex PCR; TCRdb has only the in-frame clones, and not every one. The sample has some 270,000 clones, about nine tenths seen once; the top ten hold 1.7%. Source material: PBMCs or T cells enriched from blood (not recorded which). Every receptor here comes from a woman aged 40 to 50 who had recovered from COVID-19.

The chain combines TRBV27 with TRBJ2-7, with TRBD1 identical over 7 bases. The trim removed 4 bases at V and 3 bases at J, leaving 6 bases unmatched. Germline CDR1 and CDR2: MNHEY and SMNVEV (reference sequence). The CDR3 runs to 14 residues. The CDR3 sequence is CASSSRGLNYEQYF. In nucleotides, the CDR3 is TGTGCCAGCAGTTCCAGGGGGTTGAACTACGAGCAGTACTTC.

The rearrangement uses TRBV7-2 and TRBJ1-1; the D is unclear. CDR3 size: 14 residues. Germline CDR1 SGHTA, CDR2 FQGNSA. With 4 bases removed from V and 1 base from J, the gap between germline ends came to 10 bases. CDR3 coding DNA: TGTGCCAGCAGCTCGCGACGGGAGAACACTGAAGCTTTCTTT. This gives the protein CASSSRRENTEAFF.

With respect to this clone: This same CDR3 is encoded by further DNA sequences in the sample. The chain carries TRBV7-9 and TRBJ1-4; 9 bases map to TRBD1. CDR1 and CDR2 from the germline V gene are SEHNR and FQNEAQ (reference sequence). V dropped 9 bases and J dropped 8; count of bases not matched to a gene: 16. The CDR3 has 16 residues. The CDR3 protein is CASSDPGDRVREKLFF. The CDR3 DNA reads as TGTGCCAGTAGCGACCCCGGGGACAGGGTTCGCGAAAAACTGTTTTTT.

V and J are TRBV3-1 (or the pseudogene TRBV3-2) and TRBJ1-1, with a weak D call TRBD1 (6 bases). The CDR3 is 14 amino acids. Germline V gene lookup returns CDR1 LGHDT and CDR2 YNNKEL (reference sequence). V lost 3 bases and J 8 bases, leaving 16 bases between the germline ends. The CDR3 loop reads CASSHGTSTDEAFF. Here the CDR3 DNA reads TGTGCCAGCAGCCACGGGACATCGACCGACGAAGCTTTCTTT.

This clone appeared once. This chain joins TRBV11-2 and TRBJ2-7; TRBD2 agrees at 10 bases. The J segment lost 0 bases and the V segment lost 5 bases, leaving 10 bases of the junction unmatched. Per germline, CDR1 SGHAT and CDR2 FQNNGV. This CDR3 contains 17 residues. The CDR3 bases are TGTGCCAGCAGCGCTCTAGCGGGGGCCCAAAGCTCCTACGAGCAGTACTTC. Protein sequence: CASSALAGAQSSYEQYF.

V gene TRBV6-1 combines with J gene TRBJ2-1; 7 bases fit TRBD2. This CDR3 is 12 amino acids long. Germline CDR1 MNHNS, CDR2 SASEGT. V dropped 11 bases and J dropped 7; count of bases not matched to a gene: 8. CDR3 amino acids: CAGGEGRNEQFF. The CDR3 DNA reads as TGTGCCGGGGGGGAGGGAAGGAATGAGCAGTTCTTC.

This chain joins TRBV29-1 and TRBJ2-7, with 10 nucleotides matching TRBD1. After removal of 7 bases from V and 6 bases from J, the junction contained 12 bases not matched to a gene. CDR3 size: 14 residues. Germline loops: CDR1 SQVTM, CDR2 ANQGSEA. CDR3 bases: TGCAGCGCTATATCCGGGACAGGGGTAGGCGAGCAGTACTTC. Encoded protein: CSAISGTGVGEQYF.

The CDR3 bases are TGTGCCAGCAGCGCCTCCGGGACTAGCGGGAGCTATGAGCAGTTCTTC. Translation: CASSASGTSGSYEQFF. V usage is TRBV9 and J usage is TRBJ2-1, with TRBD2 matching 14 bases. The J segment lost 8 bases and the V segment lost 3 bases, leaving 7 bases of the junction unmatched. The CDR3 spans 16 residues. In germline, CDR1 is SGDLS, CDR2 YYNGEE.

The chain joins TRBV19 to TRBJ1-4; D is unclear. Trimming took off 8 bases at V and 8 bases at J, with 12 bases between the two ends. From germline, CDR1 is LNHDA and CDR2 SQIVND (reference sequence). There are 12 residues in the CDR3. In nucleotides, the CDR3 is TGTGCCAGTGGTTGGGCAGCCGAAAAACTGTTTTTT. This encodes CASGWAAEKLFF.

This clone has a single count. The V call is TRBV7-2, the J call TRBJ1-2; D possibly corresponds to TRBD1 (5 bases). Germline V gene data show CDR1 as SGHTA and CDR2 as FQGNSA. Trimming pared 5 bases from V and 5 bases from J, leaving 15 bases between. The CDR3 contains 14 residues. The CDR3 loop reads CASSLQKGSYGYTF. In DNA, the CDR3 is TGTGCCAGCAGCCTCCAGAAGGGGTCTTATGGCTACACCTTC.

The genes are TRBV18 and TRBJ1-2; D is perhaps TRBD1 (5 bases). The CDR3 extends over 16 amino acids. V lost 3 bases to trimming and J lost 5 bases, with 19 bases between them. Germline CDR1 and CDR2: KGHSH and LQKENI. For the CDR3, the DNA is TGTGCCAGCTCACCCCTTGGCAGGGAAAGGGAATATGGCTACACCTTC. Translation: CASSPLGREREYGYTF.

This rearrangement joins TRBV19 to TRBJ2-2, with D tentatively TRBD1 (6 bases). The CDR3 spans 15 residues. The V and J ends lost 4 bases and 2 bases respectively, with 11 bases between them. Germline V CDR1 and CDR2: LNHDA, SQIVND (reference sequence). The CDR3: CASSTGHLNTGELFF. The CDR3 region has the DNA TGTGCCAGTAGTACGGGACACCTTAACACCGGGGAGCTGTTTTTT.

CDR3 sequence reads: CAWSKGASSGRLNEQFF. The CDR3 DNA sequence: TGTGCCTGGAGTAAAGGGGCGTCTAGCGGGAGGTTGAATGAGCAGTTCTTC. This sequence joins TRBV30 and TRBJ2-1; TRBD2 agrees at 11 bases. The CDR3 loop spans 17 amino acids. Trimming cost V 2 bases and J 7 bases; bases outside gene matches: 13. Per the germline V gene, CDR1 is GTSNPN and CDR2 is SVGIG (reference sequence).

The chain is built from TRBV7-2 and TRBJ2-2; 10 bases line up with TRBD2. The CDR3 extends over 15 amino acids. The junction had 5 bases not matched to a gene; V was cut back by 4 bases and J by 6 bases. CDR1 SGHTA and CDR2 FQGNSA come from the germline V gene. The CDR3 reads CASSSSGRRSGELFF. DNA of the CDR3: TGTGCCAGCAGCTCTAGCGGGAGACGCTCCGGGGAGCTGTTTTTT.

The V gene is TRBV6-1, the J gene TRBJ2-1; 14 bases are shared with TRBD2. V shed 4 bases and J 3 bases; nucleotides not matched to a gene: 5. The CDR3 has 17 residues. Germline V CDR1 and CDR2: MNHNS, SASEGT. The CDR3 bases are TGTGCCAGCAGTGGAGGGGGACTAGCGGGAGACTACAATGAGCAGTTCTTC. This gives the protein CASSGGGLAGDYNEQFF.

The chain recombines TRBV19 with TRBJ1-4; 8 nucleotides line up with TRBD1. The V gene's germline CDR1 is LNHDA and CDR2 SQIVND (reference sequence). The CDR3 has 16 amino acids. V dropped 2 bases and J dropped 6; count of bases not matched to a gene: 8. CDR3 in amino acids: CASSILSDREDEKLFF. The CDR3 bases are TGTGCCAGTAGTATATTGTCGGACAGGGAAGATGAAAAACTGTTTTTT.

The chain employs TRBV18 and TRBJ2-1, with D uncertain. With 2 bases removed from V and 0 bases from J, the gap between germline ends came to 8 bases. The CDR3 is 15 amino acids. CDR1 and CDR2 from the germline V gene are KGHSH and LQKENI. This CDR3 reads CASSPGESSYNEQFF. Here the CDR3 DNA reads TGTGCCAGCTCACCAGGTGAGAGCTCCTACAATGAGCAGTTCTTC. Drawing the rest from reference TRBV18 and TRBJ2-1, the complete variable domain is NAGVMQNPRHLVRRRGQEARLRCSPMKGHSHVYWYRQLPEEGLKFMVYLQKENIIDESGMPKERFSAEFPKEGPSILRIQQVVRGDSAAYFCASSPGESSYNEQFFGPGTRLTVL.

This rearrangement joins TRBV3-1 (or the pseudogene TRBV3-2) to TRBJ2-5; 9 positions agree with TRBD1. The junction had 3 bases not matched to a gene; V was cut back by 0 bases and J by 4 bases. Germline V gene lookup returns CDR1 LGHDT and CDR2 YNNKEL (reference sequence). The CDR3 loop spans 15 amino acids. The CDR3 DNA reads TGTGCCAGCAGCCAAGATCACAGGGGGCGAGAGACCCAGTACTTC. Its protein is CASSQDHRGRETQYF.

The chain links TRBV9 to TRBJ2-3; D is possibly TRBD1 (5 bases). This CDR3 spans 15 amino acids. The V end was cut by 0 bases, the J end by 8 bases, with 16 bases between. Germline V gene lookup returns CDR1 SGDLS and CDR2 YYNGEE. CDR3 DNA sequence: TGTGCCAGCAGCGTAGCTTTCCAGGGTGTCGGTACGCAGTATTTT. Its protein product is CASSVAFQGVGTQYF.

The rearrangement uses TRBV5-4 and TRBJ1-2; a weak D match, TRBD1 (5 bases). The CDR3 extends over 15 amino acids. The V gene lost 0 bases and the J gene lost 0 bases, with 9 bases spanning the gap. The germline V gene has CDR1 SGHNT and CDR2 YYREEE (reference sequence). This CDR3 reads CASSLEGRTNYGYTF. Here the CDR3 DNA reads TGTGCCAGCAGCTTGGAGGGGCGGACTAACTATGGCTACACCTTC.

The rearrangement joins TRBV29-1 to TRBJ1-2; D remains unclear. The CDR3 extends over 14 amino acids. V dropped 3 bases and J dropped 2 bases, with 13 bases sitting between them. Germline V CDR1 and CDR2: SQVTM, ANQGSEA. The CDR3 nucleotides are TGCAGCGTTGATCGACGGGGAACCAACTATGGCTACACCTTC. This gives the protein CSVDRRGTNYGYTF.

The count of this clone is one. This chain links TRBV5-1 with TRBJ2-3, with D tentatively TRBD1 (6 bases). CDR1 and CDR2 from the germline V gene are SGHRS and YFSETQ. CDR3 length equals 15 residues. Trimming pared 0 bases from V and 2 bases from J, leaving 10 bases between. This CDR3 reads CASSLGDTTTDTQYF. The CDR3 DNA reads as TGCGCCAGCAGCTTGGGGGACACAACCACAGATACGCAGTATTTT. Full variable domain (rest looked up from reference TRBV5-1 and TRBJ2-3): KAGVTQTPRYLIKTRGQQVTLSCSPISGHRSVSWYQQTPGQGLQFLFEYFSETQRNKGNFPGRFSGRQFSNSRSEMNVSTLELGDSALYLCASSLGDTTTDTQYFGPGTRLTVL.

This clone was observed at least ten times. This chain connects TRBV4-2 to TRBJ1-1, with D maybe TRBD1 (5 bases). Per the germline V gene, CDR1 is LGHNA and CDR2 is YNFKEQ. This CDR3 is 14 amino acids long. The V end lost 4 bases, the J end lost 8 bases, and 17 bases lay between the germline ends. The CDR3 DNA sequence: TGTGCCAGCAGCCTAACGGGGGGTAAGGGGGAAGCTTTCTTT. Its translation: CASSLTGGKGEAFF.

The chain carries TRBV4-1 and TRBJ1-3, with 8 bases that match TRBD1. The CDR3 totals 16 residues. CDR1 and CDR2 (germline): MGHRA, YSYEKL. J lost 0 bases, V lost 3 bases, and 4 bases had no gene match. The CDR3 DNA follows: TGCGCCAGCAGCCATGGACAGGGAGTCTCTGGAAACACCATATATTTT. Its translation: CASSHGQGVSGNTIYF.

The chain links TRBV28 to TRBJ1-3; D unresolved. The CDR3 runs 16 residues. V was pared by 0 bases and J by 2 bases, with 11 bases between. Germline-derived CDR1 and CDR2 are MDHEN and SYDVKM. This chain's CDR3 is CASSLWQEPTGNTIYF. Here the CDR3 DNA reads TGTGCCAGCAGTTTATGGCAGGAACCAACTGGAAACACCATATATTTT.

V usage is TRBV5-4 and J usage is TRBJ2-2; 9 nucleotides match TRBD1. The germline V gene has CDR1 SGHNT and CDR2 YYREEE (reference sequence). J lost 7 bases, V lost 3 bases, and 4 bases had no gene match. There are 14 residues in the CDR3. CDR3 coding DNA: TGTGCCAGCAGCTGGACAGGGGAGGGCGGGGAGCTGTTTTTT. The encoded protein is CASSWTGEGGELFF.

This clone was detected only a few times. This chain links TRBV7-2 with TRBJ1-1; D ambiguous. Germline V gene data show CDR1 as SGHTA and CDR2 as FQGNSA. This CDR3 is 13 amino acids long. The ends were cut back, 0 bases at V and 5 bases at J, with 7 bases in the middle. The CDR3 DNA follows: TGTGCCAGCAGCTTAGCGGAGGTAACTGAAGCTTTCTTT. It yields the protein CASSLAEVTEAFF.

The gene calls are TRBV4-1 and TRBJ1-6; TRBD1 might be the D (6 bases). Between the trimmed V and J ends, which lost 2 bases and 10 bases, there was a span of 18 bases. CDR1 and CDR2 (germline): MGHRA, YSYEKL. CDR3 size: 16 residues. CDR3 loop: CASSQPARDIGSPLHF. Written as DNA, the CDR3 is TGCGCCAGCAGCCAACCTGCCCGGGACATCGGGTCACCCCTCCACTTT.

The V and J genes are TRBV18 and TRBJ1-4; 7 bases line up with TRBD1. The V segment lost 10 bases and the J segment 5 bases; nucleotides outside the gene matches: 7. The CDR3 covers 13 residues. Germline V gene data show CDR1 as KGHSH and CDR2 as LQKENI. DNA of the CDR3: TGTGCCACCAAGTGGACAGGCAATGAAAAACTGTTTTTT. Translating gives CATKWTGNEKLFF.

The gene calls are TRBV2 and TRBJ2-3; D is perhaps TRBD1 (5 bases). CDR1 and CDR2 (germline): SNHLY, FYNNEI. The CDR3 sequence is 15 residues long. Trimming took 2 bases from V and 4 from J, leaving 13 bases between them. In nucleotides, the CDR3 is TGTGCCAGCAGTGAAAGGGCCAGGGCGTCAGATACGCAGTATTTT. Its translation: CASSERARASDTQYF.

The rearrangement uses TRBV15 and TRBJ1-3; no firm D call. Trimming removed 4 bases at V and 8 bases at J, with 6 bases between. This CDR3 spans 11 amino acids. The germline V gene has CDR1 LNHNV and CDR2 YYDKDF (reference sequence). The CDR3 spells CATSNGYTIYF. CDR3 in DNA: TGTGCCACCAGCAACGGTTACACCATATATTTT.

This clone was counted once. The V gene is TRBV4-3, the J gene TRBJ1-2; perhaps TRBD1 as D (5 bases). The CDR3 is made up of 15 amino acids. The V gene's germline CDR1 is LGHNA and CDR2 YSLEER. The V end was cut by 3 bases, the J end by 7 bases, with 18 bases between. The CDR3 DNA reads as TGCGCCAGCAGCCAGGGGCAGGGTGGATTTGGTGGCTACACCTTC. Translated: CASSQGQGGFGGYTF.